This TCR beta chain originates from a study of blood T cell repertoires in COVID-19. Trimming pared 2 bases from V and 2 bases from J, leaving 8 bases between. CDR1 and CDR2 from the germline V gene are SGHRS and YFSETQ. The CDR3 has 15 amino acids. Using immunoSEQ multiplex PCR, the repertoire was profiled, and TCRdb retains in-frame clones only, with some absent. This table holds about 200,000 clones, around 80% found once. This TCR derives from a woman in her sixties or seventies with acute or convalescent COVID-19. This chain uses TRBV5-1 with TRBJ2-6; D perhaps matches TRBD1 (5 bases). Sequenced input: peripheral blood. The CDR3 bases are TGCGCCAGCAGCTTTTCAGGGACTGGGGCCAACGTCCTGACTTTC. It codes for CASSFSGTGANVLTF.